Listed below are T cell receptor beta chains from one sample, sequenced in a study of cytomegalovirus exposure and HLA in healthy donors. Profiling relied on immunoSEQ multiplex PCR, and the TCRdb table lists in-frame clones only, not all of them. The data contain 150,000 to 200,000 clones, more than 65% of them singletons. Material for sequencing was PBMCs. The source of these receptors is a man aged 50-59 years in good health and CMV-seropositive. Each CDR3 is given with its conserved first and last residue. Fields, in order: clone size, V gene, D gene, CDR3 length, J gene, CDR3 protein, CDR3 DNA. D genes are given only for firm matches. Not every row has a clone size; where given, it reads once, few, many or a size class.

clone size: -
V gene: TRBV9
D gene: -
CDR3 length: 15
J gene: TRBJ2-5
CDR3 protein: CASSVGEGAGETQYF
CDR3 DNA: TGTGCCAGCAGCGTAGGGGAAGGGGCAGGTGAGACCCAGTACTTC

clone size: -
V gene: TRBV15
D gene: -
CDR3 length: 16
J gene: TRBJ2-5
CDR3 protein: CATSRGGTAYQETQYF
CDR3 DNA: TGTGCCACCAGCAGAGGCGGGACAGCGTACCAAGAGACCCAGTACTTC

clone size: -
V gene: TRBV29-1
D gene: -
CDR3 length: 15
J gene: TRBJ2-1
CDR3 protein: CSVLERRGTYNEQFF
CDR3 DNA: TGCAGCGTTTTAGAGAGGAGAGGGACCTACAATGAGCAGTTCTTC

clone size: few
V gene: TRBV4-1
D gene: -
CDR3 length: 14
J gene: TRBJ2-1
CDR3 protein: CASSQALAYNEQFF
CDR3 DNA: TGCGCCAGCAGCCAAGCCCTCGCCTACAATGAGCAGTTCTTC

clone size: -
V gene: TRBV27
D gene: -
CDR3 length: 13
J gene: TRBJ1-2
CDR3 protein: CASSSGWDYGYTF
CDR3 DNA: TGTGCCAGCAGCTCAGGGTGGGACTATGGCTACACCTTC

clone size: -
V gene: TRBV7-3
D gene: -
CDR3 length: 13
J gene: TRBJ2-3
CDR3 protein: CASSSRGADTQYF
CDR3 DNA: TGTGCCAGCAGCTCCAGGGGGGCAGATACGCAGTATTTT

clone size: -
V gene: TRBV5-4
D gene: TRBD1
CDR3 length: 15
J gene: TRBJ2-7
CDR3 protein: CASSHRGPSSYEQYF
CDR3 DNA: TGTGCCAGCAGCCACAGGGGGCCCAGCTCCTACGAGCAGTACTTC

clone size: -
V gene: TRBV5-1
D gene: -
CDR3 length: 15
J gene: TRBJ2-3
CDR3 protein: CASSSWGTSTDTQYF
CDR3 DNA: TGCGCCAGCAGCTCCTGGGGGACTAGCACAGATACGCAGTATTTT

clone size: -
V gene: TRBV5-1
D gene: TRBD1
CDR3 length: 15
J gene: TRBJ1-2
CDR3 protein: CASSLGLGTGYGYTF
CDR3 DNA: TGCGCCAGCAGCTTGGGGTTGGGGACAGGGTATGGCTACACCTTC

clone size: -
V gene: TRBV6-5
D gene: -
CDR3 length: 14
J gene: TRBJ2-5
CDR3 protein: CASSWSVPQETQYF
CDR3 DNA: TGTGCCAGCAGTTGGTCAGTCCCCCAAGAGACCCAGTACTTC

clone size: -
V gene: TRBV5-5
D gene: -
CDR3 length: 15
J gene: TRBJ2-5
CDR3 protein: CASSLEAGPQETQYF
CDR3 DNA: TGTGCCAGCAGCTTGGAGGCGGGCCCCCAAGAGACCCAGTACTTC

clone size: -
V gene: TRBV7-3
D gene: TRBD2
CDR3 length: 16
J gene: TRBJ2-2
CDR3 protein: CASSNLAVMNTGELFF
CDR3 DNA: TGTGCCAGCAGCAACCTAGCGGTCATGAACACCGGGGAGCTGTTTTTT

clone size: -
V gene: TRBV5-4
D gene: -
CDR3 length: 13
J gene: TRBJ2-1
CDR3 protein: CASSNTSKDEQFF
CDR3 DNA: TGTGCCAGCAGCAACACTAGCAAGGACGAGCAGTTCTTC

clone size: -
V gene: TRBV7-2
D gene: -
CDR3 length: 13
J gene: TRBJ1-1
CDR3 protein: CASSRIEFTEAFF
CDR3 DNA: TGTGCCAGCAGCCGAATAGAGTTTACTGAAGCTTTCTTT

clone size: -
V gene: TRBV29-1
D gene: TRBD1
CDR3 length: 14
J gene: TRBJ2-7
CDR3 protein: CSVFHEGQPHEQYF
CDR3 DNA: TGCAGCGTTTTTCACGAGGGACAGCCCCACGAGCAGTACTTC

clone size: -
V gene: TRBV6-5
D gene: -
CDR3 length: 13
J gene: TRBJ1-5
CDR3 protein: CASTPRLNQPQHF
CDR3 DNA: TGTGCCAGCACTCCCAGACTAAATCAGCCCCAGCATTTT

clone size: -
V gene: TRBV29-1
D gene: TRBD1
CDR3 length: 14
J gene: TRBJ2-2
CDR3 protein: CSVSTGANTGELFF
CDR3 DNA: TGCAGCGTCTCGACAGGGGCGAACACCGGGGAGCTGTTTTTT

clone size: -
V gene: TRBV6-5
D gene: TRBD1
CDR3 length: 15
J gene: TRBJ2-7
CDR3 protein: CATTPTGGSSYEQYF
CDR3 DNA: TGTGCCACTACCCCCACAGGGGGGAGCTCCTACGAGCAGTACTTC

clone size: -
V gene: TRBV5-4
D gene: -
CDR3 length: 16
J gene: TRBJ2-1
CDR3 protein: CASSSTGTYSYNEQFF
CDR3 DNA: TGTGCCAGCAGCTCCACAGGAACCTACTCCTACAATGAGCAGTTCTTC

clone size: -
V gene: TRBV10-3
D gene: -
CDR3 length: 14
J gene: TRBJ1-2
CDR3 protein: CAISPARGVDGYTF
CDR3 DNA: TGTGCCATCAGTCCCGCCCGGGGGGTGGATGGCTACACCTTC

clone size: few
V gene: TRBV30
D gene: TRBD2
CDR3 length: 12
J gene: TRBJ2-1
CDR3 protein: CAWMFRGSTPFF
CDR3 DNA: TGTGCCTGGATGTTCCGCGGGAGTACGCCGTTCTTC

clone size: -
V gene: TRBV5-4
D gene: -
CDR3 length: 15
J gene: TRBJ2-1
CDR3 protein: CASSSPSLPYNEQFF
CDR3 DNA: TGTGCCAGCAGCTCACCTAGCTTACCCTACAATGAGCAGTTCTTC

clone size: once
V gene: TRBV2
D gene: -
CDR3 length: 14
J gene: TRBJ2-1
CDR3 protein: CASIRDLPYSEQFF
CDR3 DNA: TGTGCCAGCATACGGGACTTACCTTATAGCGAGCAGTTCTTC